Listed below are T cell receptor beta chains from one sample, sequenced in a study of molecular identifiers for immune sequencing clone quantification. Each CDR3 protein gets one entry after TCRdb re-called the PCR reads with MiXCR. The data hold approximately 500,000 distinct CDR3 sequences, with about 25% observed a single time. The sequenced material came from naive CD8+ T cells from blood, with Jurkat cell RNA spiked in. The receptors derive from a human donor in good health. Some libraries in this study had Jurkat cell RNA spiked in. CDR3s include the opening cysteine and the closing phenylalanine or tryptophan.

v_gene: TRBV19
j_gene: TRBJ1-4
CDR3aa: CASSPGTGINEKLFF

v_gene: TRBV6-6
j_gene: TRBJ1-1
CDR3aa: CASREGQGEAFF

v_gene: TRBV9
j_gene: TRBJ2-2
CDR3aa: CASSVQGEVAGELFF

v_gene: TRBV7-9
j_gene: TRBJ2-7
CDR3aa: CASSLDPSGGREQYF

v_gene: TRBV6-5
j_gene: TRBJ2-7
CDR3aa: CASSYSRQGNTYEQYF

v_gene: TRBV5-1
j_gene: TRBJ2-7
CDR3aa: CASTNAVNEQYF

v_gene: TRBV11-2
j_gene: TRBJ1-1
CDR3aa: CASSLLSRTNTEAFF

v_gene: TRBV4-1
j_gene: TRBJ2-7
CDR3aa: CASSQDSQAYEQYF

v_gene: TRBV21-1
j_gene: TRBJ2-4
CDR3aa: CASSNTLVGVKNIQYF

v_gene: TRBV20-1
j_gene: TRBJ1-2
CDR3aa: CSARTGGAYGYTF

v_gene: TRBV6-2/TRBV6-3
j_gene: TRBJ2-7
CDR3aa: CASSSSPRAPRHEQYF

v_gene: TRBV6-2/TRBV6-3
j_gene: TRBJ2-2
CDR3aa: CASSPGDIKPGELFF

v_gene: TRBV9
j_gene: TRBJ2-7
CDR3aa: CASSPGGPAYEQYF

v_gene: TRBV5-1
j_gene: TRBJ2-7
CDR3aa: CASSLLPGQTYEQYF

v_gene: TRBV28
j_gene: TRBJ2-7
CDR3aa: CASIKPGRPYEQYF

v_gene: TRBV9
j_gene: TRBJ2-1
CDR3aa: CASSSRPGLAGSSYNEQFF

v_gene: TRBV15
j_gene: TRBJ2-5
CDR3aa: CATSRNRDRVKETQYF